The next 23 T cell receptor beta chains were all read from a single sample in a study of T cell repertoires in cytomegalovirus infection. Each CDR3 protein is one row after TCRdb ran MiXCR on the reads. The sample consists of about 340,000 distinct CDR3 sequences, 25% to 30% of them appearing once. These receptors have no known antigen. Sequenced material: cultured PBMCs, taken from culture after CMV antigen stimulation. These receptors all come from a human donor in good health (CMV status not recorded). Some clones in this sample may be carry-over from other donors' samples.

The chain is built from TRBV20-1 and TRBJ1-1; a possible D gene is TRBD1 (6 bases). Germline V gene sequence: CDR1 DFQATT, CDR2 SNEGSKA (reference sequence). V lost 3 bases to trimming and J lost 1 base, with 15 bases between them. This CDR3 has 15 residues. For the CDR3, the DNA is TGCAGTGCTAGGGGCACAGGGAGGACGAACACTGAAGCTTTCTTT. It codes for CSARGTGRTNTEAFF.

The CDR3 DNA reads as TGTGCCACCAGCCGAGCGGGGACAGGGATCTCACCCCTCCACTTT. Protein product: CATSRAGTGISPLHF. V and J are TRBV15 and TRBJ1-6; 9 nucleotides line up with TRBD1. Germline CDR1 reads LNHNV; CDR2 reads YYDKDF (reference sequence). The CDR3 totals 15 residues. V was pared by 5 bases and J by 10 bases, with 9 bases of the junction left unmatched.

The table lists this clonotype with a count of one. This chain connects TRBV9 to TRBJ1-1, with 9 bases matching TRBD1. Germline loops: CDR1 SGDLS, CDR2 YYNGEE. This CDR3 has 16 amino acids. V dropped 0 bases and J dropped 3; count of bases not matched to a gene: 6. The CDR3 spells CASSVGGQGKYTEAFF. The CDR3 region has the DNA TGTGCCAGCAGCGTAGGGGGACAGGGAAAGTACACTGAAGCTTTCTTT.

On this clonotype itself: The junction differs from germline at one of its ends, possibly a read error. The gene calls are TRBV10-3 and TRBJ2-3; 8 nucleotides line up with TRBD1. CDR1 and CDR2 from the germline V gene are ENHRY and SYGVKD. CDR3 length: 13 residues. DNA for the CDR3: TGTGCCATCACGCCAGGGGGCACCGATACGCAGTATTTT. Translation: CAITPGGTDTQYF.

Only a few counts were recorded for this clonotype. V usage is TRBV11-1 and J usage is TRBJ1-1; D is undetermined. Germline CDR1 reads SGHAT; CDR2 reads FQDESV (reference sequence). V lost 1 base, J lost 9 bases, and 9 bases lay in between. The length of the CDR3 is 12 residues. CDR3 DNA: TGTGCCAGCAGCTTAGGAGGGTTCCAAGCTTTCTTT. Translated: CASSLGGFQAFF. The full variable domain, its missing parts supplied by reference TRBV11-1 and TRBJ1-1, is EAEVAQSPRYKITEKSQAVAFWCDPISGHATLYWYRQILGQGPELLVQFQDESVVDDSQLPKDRFSAERLKGVDSTLKIQPAELGDSAMYLCASSLGGFQAFFGQGTRLTVV.

The rearrangement links TRBV6-6 to TRBJ1-1; TRBD1 agrees at 8 bases. The germline V gene has CDR1 MNHNY and CDR2 SVGAGI (reference sequence). V dropped 5 bases and J dropped 5; count of bases not matched to a gene: 13. This CDR3 spans 16 amino acids. The CDR3 loop reads CASSRRIGQGSTEAFF. The CDR3 DNA is TGTGCCAGCAGTAGGCGGATCGGACAGGGTAGTACTGAAGCTTTCTTT.

This clonotype was seen a single time. The V gene is TRBV27, the J gene TRBJ1-4; D gene unclear. Trimming took off 2 bases at V and 4 bases at J, with 14 bases between the two ends. This CDR3 comprises 16 residues. The V gene's germline CDR1 is MNHEY and CDR2 SMNVEV (reference sequence). The DNA of the CDR3 is TGTGCCAGCAGTTTAGACGCAAGGTGGGGTAATGAAAAACTGTTTTTT. Its translation is CASSLDARWGNEKLFF.

Ten or more counts support this clonotype. J is TRBJ1-1 and V is TRBV7-3; tentatively, D is TRBD1 (6 bases). The length of the CDR3 is 13 residues. Trimming left V 6 bases short and J 3 bases short, with 11 bases between. Germline V gives CDR1 SGHTA, CDR2 FQGTGA. DNA of the CDR3: TGTGCCAGCAGTTCGAGACAGGACACTGAAGCTTTCTTT. This encodes CASSSRQDTEAFF.

The V call is TRBV20-1, the J call TRBJ2-1; possibly TRBD2 for D (6 bases). Trimming removed 5 bases from V and 7 bases from J, with 24 bases in between. The CDR3 extends over 16 amino acids. Germline V lookup: CDR1 DFQATT, CDR2 SNEGSKA (reference sequence). The CDR3 nucleotides are TGCAGTGCTCGGGATGGAGGGCGCGAGAGTGGGAATGAGCAGTTCTTC. Encoded protein: CSARDGGRESGNEQFF.

This clonotype was found a few times. This chain links TRBV9 with TRBJ2-3; D might be TRBD2 (5 bases). V lost 3 bases and J lost 4, with 18 bases in between. The CDR3 totals 16 residues. Germline V gives CDR1 SGDLS, CDR2 YYNGEE. This CDR3 reads CASSGSNPDGADTQYF. CDR3 bases: TGTGCCAGCAGCGGGTCCAACCCCGACGGGGCAGATACGCAGTATTTT. Looking up the rest from reference TRBV9 and TRBJ2-3 gives the full variable domain: DSGVTQTPKHLITATGQRVTLRCSPRSGDLSVYWYQQSLDQGLQFLIQYYNGEERAKGNILERFSAQQFPDLHSELNLSSLELGDSALYFCASSGSNPDGADTQYFGPGTRLTVL.

A few counts support this clonotype. This chain joins TRBV7-9 and TRBJ2-1; D not certain. In germline, CDR1 is SEHNR, CDR2 FQNEAQ (reference sequence). V was shortened by 5 bases and J by 5 bases, with 22 bases between the two germline ends. This CDR3 region has 17 residues. CDR3 DNA: TGTGCCAGCAGCGGGGTACGGCTCGAGGCGAGTAACAATGAGCAGTTCTTC. Residues: CASSGVRLEASNNEQFF.

This clonotype was seen a handful of times. V and J are TRBV12-3 or TRBV12-4 and TRBJ1-1, with 9 bases lining up with TRBD1. Losses at the gene ends were 7 bases for V and 6 bases for J; bases not matched to a gene: 9. This CDR3 has 14 residues. As DNA, the CDR3 is TGTGCCAGCACCCCGCGGACAGGGGTGGCTGAAGCTTTCTTT. Amino acid sequence: CASTPRTGVAEAFF.

The sample holds a few counts of this clonotype. This chain's CDR3 is CARGRGHGEAFF. In DNA, the CDR3 is TGTGCCAGGGGGCGGGGGCACGGTGAAGCTTTCTTT. The chain carries TRBV6-5 and TRBJ1-1, with D possibly matching TRBD1 (6 bases). V lost 9 bases and J lost 7, with 15 bases in between. The CDR3 is 12 residues long. The germline V gene has CDR1 MNHEY and CDR2 SVGAGI.

The sample holds a few counts of this clonotype. This chain's CDR3 is CASSRVHRAQNEKLFF. The CDR3 DNA reads as TGTGCCAGCAGCAGAGTACACAGGGCGCAGAATGAAAAACTGTTTTTT. This rearrangement joins TRBV7-6 to TRBJ1-4; D may be TRBD1 (6 bases). The CDR3 spans 16 residues. Per germline, CDR1 SGHVS and CDR2 FNYEAQ. V was pared by 5 bases and J by 5 bases, with 18 bases between.

This sequence joins TRBV24-1 and TRBJ2-7; D might be TRBD2 (6 bases). From germline, CDR1 is KGHDR and CDR2 SFDVKD. CDR3 length: 14 amino acids. V lost 5 bases, J lost 5 bases, and 15 bases lay in between. The chain's CDR3 is CATSASGGVHEQYF. DNA for the CDR3: TGTGCCACCAGTGCCTCGGGCGGGGTCCACGAGCAGTACTTC.

The chain carries TRBV6-8 and TRBJ2-3; 10 bases line up with TRBD2. The CDR3 spans 15 residues. Germline CDR1 reads MNHGY; CDR2 reads SAAAGT. V lost 5 bases to trimming and J lost 4 bases; unmatched junction nucleotides: 6. The CDR3 is CASSPGTSVSDTQYF. The CDR3 DNA sequence: TGTGCCAGCAGTCCCGGGACTAGCGTGTCAGATACGCAGTATTTT.

J is TRBJ2-7 and V is TRBV12-3 or TRBV12-4, with D unclear. Trimming stripped 4 bases from V and 6 bases from J, with 7 bases between. The CDR3 spans 11 residues. The CDR3 bases are TGTGCCAGCAGTTCCAGCGCCGAGCAGTACTTC. Its protein is CASSSSAEQYF.

This chain connects TRBV28 to TRBJ2-7; 9 bases are shared with TRBD2. This CDR3 is 13 amino acids long. Per germline, CDR1 MDHEN and CDR2 SYDVKM. The ends lost 10 bases at V and 0 bases at J; junction bases unmatched: 4. CDR3 nucleotide sequence: TGTGCCACCCTTAGCGGGAGCTCCTACGAGCAGTACTTC. Amino acid sequence: CATLSGSSYEQYF.

This clonotype appeared a few times. The V gene is TRBV7-3, the J gene TRBJ2-3; weak D call: TRBD1 (6 bases). In germline, CDR1 is SGHTA, CDR2 FQGTGA. Trimming removed 8 bases from V and 6 bases from J, with 18 bases in between. The CDR3 runs 14 residues. The CDR3 nucleotides read TGTGCCAGCTCAAAGGGACAAACTGGGGATACGCAGTATTTT. Translated: CASSKGQTGDTQYF.

About this clonotype itself: The junction and the germline gene differ at one end; a read error may be behind it. The chain uses TRBV20-1 and TRBJ1-6; 9 bases fit TRBD1. The CDR3 spans 17 residues. Germline CDR1 DFQATT, CDR2 SNEGSKA (reference sequence). CDR3 sequence (DNA): TGCAGTGCTAGCCGGGGACAGGGATCCTCCTTTAATTCACCCCTCCACTTT. Protein: CSASRGQGSSFNSPLHF.

The chain couples TRBV28 to TRBJ1-2; D remains ambiguous. The ends were cut back, 3 bases at V and 8 bases at J, with 13 bases in the middle. This CDR3 is 13 amino acids long. The germline V gene has CDR1 MDHEN and CDR2 SYDVKM. Written as DNA, the CDR3 is TGTGCCAGCAGTTTGGAGAGAATGCGGGGCTACACCTTC. This sequence encodes CASSLERMRGYTF.

V and J are TRBV20-1 and TRBJ2-7; tentative D call: TRBD2 (6 bases). This CDR3 is 15 amino acids long. The V end was cut by 3 bases, the J end by 1 base, with 16 bases between. Looked up from germline, CDR1 is DFQATT and CDR2 is SNEGSKA (reference sequence). In DNA form, the CDR3 reads TGCAGTGCTAGCTATTACGGTGGAGGGTCCTACGAGCAGTACTTC. Protein sequence: CSASYYGGGSYEQYF.

The J gene is TRBJ2-7, the V gene TRBV7-4; 9 nucleotides line up with TRBD2. The CDR3 is 18 amino acids. Trimming removed 6 bases from V and 2 bases from J; junction bases left unmatched: 17. The germline CDR1 and CDR2 sequences are SGHVT and SQSDAQ. The CDR3 DNA reads as TGTGCCAGCAGGGGAGAGCGAGCGGGAGGACCTAACCCCTACGAGCAGTACTTC. It yields the protein CASRGERAGGPNPYEQYF.